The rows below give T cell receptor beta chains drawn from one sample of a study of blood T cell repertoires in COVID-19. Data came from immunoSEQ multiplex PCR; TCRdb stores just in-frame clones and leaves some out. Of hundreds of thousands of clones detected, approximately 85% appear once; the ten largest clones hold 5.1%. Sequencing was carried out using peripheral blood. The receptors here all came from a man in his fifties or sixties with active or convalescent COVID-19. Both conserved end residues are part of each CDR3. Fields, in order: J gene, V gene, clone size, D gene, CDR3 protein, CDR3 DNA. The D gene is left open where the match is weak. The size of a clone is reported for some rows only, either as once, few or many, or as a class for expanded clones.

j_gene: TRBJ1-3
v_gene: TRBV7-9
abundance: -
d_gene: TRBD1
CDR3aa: CASSPPGQGNTIYF
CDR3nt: TGTGCCAGCAGCCCACCGGGACAGGGAAACACCATATATTTT

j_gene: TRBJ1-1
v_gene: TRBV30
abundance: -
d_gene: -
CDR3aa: CAWTPAGILTEAFF
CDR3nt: TGTGCCTGGACCCCGGCGGGAATTCTCACTGAAGCTTTCTTT

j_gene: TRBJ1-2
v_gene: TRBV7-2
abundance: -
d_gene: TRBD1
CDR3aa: CASSLEGAPGRYGYTF
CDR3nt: TGTGCCAGCAGCTTAGAGGGGGCACCGGGTCGGTATGGCTACACCTTC

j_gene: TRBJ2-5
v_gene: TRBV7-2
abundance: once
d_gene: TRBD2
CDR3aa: CASSPTTSGRKETQYF
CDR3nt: TGTGCCAGCAGCCCAACGACTAGCGGGAGAAAAGAGACCCAGTACTTC

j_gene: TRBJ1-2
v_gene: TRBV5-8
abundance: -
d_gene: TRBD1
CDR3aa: CASRLDRGGYGYTF
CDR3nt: TGTGCCAGCAGGTTGGACAGGGGAGGCTATGGCTACACCTTC

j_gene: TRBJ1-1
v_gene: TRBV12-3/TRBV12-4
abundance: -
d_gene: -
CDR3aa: CASSFDTNTEAFF
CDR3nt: TGTGCCAGCAGTTTCGACACTAACACTGAAGCTTTCTTT

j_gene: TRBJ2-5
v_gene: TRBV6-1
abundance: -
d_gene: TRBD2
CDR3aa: CASSEAGGLQETQYF
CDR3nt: TGTGCCAGCAGTGAGGCGGGAGGGCTCCAAGAGACCCAGTACTTC

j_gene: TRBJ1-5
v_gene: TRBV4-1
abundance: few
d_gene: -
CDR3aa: CASSQDSRQIYQPQHF
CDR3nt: TGCGCCAGCAGCCAAGATAGCCGACAGATCTATCAGCCCCAGCATTTT

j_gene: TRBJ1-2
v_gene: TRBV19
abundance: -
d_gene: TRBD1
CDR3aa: CASSMTGGGSGYTF
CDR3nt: TGTGCCAGTAGTATGACAGGGGGCGGGTCTGGCTACACCTTC

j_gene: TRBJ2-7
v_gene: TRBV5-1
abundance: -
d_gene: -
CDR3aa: CASSFMAGTPNEQYF
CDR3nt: TGCGCCAGCAGCTTTATGGCAGGGACTCCCAACGAGCAGTACTTC

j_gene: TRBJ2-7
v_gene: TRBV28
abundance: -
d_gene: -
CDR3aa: CASRKQGGSSYEQYF
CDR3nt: TGTGCCAGCAGGAAACAGGGCGGGAGCTCCTACGAGCAGTACTTC

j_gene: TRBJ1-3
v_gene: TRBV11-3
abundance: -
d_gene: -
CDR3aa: CASSSPGDPTIYF
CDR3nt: TGTGCCAGCAGCTCACCGGGGGACCCTACCATATATTTT

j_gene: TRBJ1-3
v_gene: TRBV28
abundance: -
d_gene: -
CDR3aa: CASSPGGTSSGNTIYF
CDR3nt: TGTGCCAGCAGTCCGGGTGGAACTAGCTCTGGAAACACCATATATTTT

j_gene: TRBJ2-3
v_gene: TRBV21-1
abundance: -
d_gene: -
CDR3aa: CASSNPAENQDTQYF
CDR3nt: TGTGCCAGCAGCAACCCAGCGGAGAACCAGGATACGCAGTATTTT

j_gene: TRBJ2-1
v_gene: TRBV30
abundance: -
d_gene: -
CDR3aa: CAWSVLGGTGSAVF
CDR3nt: TGTGCCTGGAGTGTACTTGGGGGTACAGGGAGCGCGGTCTTC

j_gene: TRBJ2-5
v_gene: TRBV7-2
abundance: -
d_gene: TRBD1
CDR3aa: CASSFDRGVETQYF
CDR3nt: TGTGCCAGCAGCTTCGACAGGGGAGTGGAGACCCAGTACTTC

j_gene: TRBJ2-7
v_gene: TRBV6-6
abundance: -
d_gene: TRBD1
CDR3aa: CASKNGQGENEQYF
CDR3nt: TGTGCCAGCAAAAATGGACAGGGTGAGAACGAGCAGTACTTC

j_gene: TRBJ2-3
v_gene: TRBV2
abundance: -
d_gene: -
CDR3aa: CASKAGSTDTQYF
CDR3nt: TGTGCCAGCAAGGCGGGGAGCACAGATACGCAGTATTTT

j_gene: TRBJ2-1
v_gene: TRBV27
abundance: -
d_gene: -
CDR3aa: CASSRSGFYNEQFF
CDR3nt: TGTGCCAGCAGTCGGTCTGGTTTTTACAATGAGCAGTTCTTC

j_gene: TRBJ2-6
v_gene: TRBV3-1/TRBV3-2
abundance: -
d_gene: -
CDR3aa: CASSHSTSGANVLTF
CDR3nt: TGTGCCAGCAGCCATTCGACATCTGGGGCCAACGTCCTGACTTTC

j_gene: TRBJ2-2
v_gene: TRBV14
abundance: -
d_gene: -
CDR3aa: CASSQGPGTGELFF
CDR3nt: TGTGCCAGCAGCCAAGGTCCGGGGACCGGGGAGCTGTTTTTT

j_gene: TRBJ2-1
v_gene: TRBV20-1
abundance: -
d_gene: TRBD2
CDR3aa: CSASERTSGAGEQFF
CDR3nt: TGCAGTGCTAGTGAAAGAACTAGCGGCGCAGGAGAGCAGTTCTTC

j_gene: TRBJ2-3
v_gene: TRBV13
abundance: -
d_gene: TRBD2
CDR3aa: CASSGGSKAGVSSDTQYF
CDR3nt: TGTGCCAGCAGCGGGGGGAGTAAAGCGGGAGTTAGCTCAGATACGCAGTATTTT

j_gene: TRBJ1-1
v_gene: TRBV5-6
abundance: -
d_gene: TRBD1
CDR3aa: CASSSTRDRGSLEAFF
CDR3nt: TGTGCCAGCAGCTCGACGCGGGACAGGGGGTCCCTTGAAGCTTTCTTT

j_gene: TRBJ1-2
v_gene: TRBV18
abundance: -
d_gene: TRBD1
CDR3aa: CASSPLLGQAGYGYTF
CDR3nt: TGTGCCAGCTCTCCCCTTTTGGGACAGGCAGGCTATGGCTACACCTTC

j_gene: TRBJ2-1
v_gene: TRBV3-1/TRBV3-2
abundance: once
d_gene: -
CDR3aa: CASSQDWLGDNEQFF
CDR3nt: TGTGCCAGCAGCCAAGACTGGCTTGGAGACAATGAGCAGTTCTTC

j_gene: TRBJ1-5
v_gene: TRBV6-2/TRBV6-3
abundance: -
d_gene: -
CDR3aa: CASSYTAGGQPQHF
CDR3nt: TGTGCCAGCAGTTACACGGCGGGGGGTCAGCCCCAGCATTTT

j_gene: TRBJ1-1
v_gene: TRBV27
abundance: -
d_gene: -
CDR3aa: CASSLDGGTEAFF
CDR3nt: TGTGCCAGCAGTCTAGATGGAGGGACTGAAGCTTTCTTT

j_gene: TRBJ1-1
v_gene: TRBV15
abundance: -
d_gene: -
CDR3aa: CATSREAGEAEAFF
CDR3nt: TGTGCCACCAGCAGAGAGGCCGGGGAAGCTGAAGCTTTCTTT